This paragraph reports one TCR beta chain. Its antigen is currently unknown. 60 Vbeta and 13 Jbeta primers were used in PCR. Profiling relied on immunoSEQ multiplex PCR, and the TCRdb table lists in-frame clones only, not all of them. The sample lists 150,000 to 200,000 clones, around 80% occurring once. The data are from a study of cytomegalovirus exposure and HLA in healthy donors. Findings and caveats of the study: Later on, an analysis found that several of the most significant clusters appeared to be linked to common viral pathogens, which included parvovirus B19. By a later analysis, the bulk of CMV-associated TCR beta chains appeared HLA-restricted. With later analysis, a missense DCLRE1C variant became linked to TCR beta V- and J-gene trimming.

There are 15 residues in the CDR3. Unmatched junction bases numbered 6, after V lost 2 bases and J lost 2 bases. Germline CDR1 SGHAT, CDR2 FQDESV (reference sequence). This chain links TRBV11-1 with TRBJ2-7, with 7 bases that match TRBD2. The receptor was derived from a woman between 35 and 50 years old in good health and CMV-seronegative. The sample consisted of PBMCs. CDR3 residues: CASSLRLARTYEQYF. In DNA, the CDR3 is TGTGCCAGCAGCTTACGACTAGCCCGGACCTACGAGCAGTACTTC.